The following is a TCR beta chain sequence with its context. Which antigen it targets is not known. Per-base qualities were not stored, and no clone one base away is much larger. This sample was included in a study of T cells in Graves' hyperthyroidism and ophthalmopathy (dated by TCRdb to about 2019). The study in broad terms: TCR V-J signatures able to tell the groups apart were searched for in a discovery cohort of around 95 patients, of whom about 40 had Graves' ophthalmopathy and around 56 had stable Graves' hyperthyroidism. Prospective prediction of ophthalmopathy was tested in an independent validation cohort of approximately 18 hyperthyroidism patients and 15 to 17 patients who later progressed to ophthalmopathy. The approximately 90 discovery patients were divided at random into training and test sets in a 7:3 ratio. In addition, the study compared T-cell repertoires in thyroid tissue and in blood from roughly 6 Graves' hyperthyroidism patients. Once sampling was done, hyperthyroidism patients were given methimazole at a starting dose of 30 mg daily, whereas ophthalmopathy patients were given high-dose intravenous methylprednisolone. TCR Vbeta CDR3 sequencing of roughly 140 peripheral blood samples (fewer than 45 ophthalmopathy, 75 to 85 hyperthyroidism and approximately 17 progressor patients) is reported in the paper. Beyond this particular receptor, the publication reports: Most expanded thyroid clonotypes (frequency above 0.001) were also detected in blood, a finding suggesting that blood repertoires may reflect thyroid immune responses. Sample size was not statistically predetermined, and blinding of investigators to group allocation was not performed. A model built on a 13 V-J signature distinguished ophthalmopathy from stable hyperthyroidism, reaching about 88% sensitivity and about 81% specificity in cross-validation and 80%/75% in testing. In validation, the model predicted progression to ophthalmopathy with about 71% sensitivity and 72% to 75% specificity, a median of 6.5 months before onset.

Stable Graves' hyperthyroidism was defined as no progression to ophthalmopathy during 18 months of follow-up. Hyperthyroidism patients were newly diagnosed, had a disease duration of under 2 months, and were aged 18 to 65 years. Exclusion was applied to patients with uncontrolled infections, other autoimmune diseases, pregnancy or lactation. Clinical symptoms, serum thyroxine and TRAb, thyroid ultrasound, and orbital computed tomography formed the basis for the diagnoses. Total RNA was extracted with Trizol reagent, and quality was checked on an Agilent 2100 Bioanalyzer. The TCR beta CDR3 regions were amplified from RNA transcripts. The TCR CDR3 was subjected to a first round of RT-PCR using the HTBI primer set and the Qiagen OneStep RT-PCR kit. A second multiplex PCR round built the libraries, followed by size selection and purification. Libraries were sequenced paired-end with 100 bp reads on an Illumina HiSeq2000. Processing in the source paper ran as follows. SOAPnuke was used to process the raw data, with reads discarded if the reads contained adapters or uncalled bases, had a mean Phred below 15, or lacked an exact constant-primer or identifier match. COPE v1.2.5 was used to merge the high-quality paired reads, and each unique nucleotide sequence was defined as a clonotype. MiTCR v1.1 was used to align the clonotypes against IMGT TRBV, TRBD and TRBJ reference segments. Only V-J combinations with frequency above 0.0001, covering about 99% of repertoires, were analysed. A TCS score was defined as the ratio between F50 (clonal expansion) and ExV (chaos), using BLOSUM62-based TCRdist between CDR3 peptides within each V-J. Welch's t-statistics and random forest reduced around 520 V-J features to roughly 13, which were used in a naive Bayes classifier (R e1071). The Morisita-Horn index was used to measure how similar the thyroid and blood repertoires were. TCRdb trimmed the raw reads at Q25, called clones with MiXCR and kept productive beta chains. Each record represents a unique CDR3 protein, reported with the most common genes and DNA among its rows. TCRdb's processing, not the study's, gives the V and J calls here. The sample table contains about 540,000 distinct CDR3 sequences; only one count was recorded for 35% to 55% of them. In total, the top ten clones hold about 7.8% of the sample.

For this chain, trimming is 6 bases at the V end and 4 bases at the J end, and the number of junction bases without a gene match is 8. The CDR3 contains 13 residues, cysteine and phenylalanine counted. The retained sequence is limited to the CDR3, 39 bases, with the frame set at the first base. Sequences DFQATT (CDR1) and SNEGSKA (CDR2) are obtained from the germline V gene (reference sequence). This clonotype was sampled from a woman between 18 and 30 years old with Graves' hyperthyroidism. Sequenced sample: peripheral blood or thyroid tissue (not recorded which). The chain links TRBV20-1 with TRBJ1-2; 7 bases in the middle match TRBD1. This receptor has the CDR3 CSASGQTSYGYTF. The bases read TGCAGTGCGTCGGGACAGACGAGCTATGGCTACACCTTC.